This TCR beta chain was identified during a study of T cells after yellow fever vaccination. General study findings and limits: A limited proportion of clonotypes was detected within both the CD4 and CD8 compartments. Post-booster samples contained most primary-vaccination clones (around 95% CD4, almost 90% CD8).

This clonotype was found a few times. Its antigen is not known. V was clipped by 1 base and J by 7 bases; unmatched bases: 6. The V gene's germline CDR1 is MNHNY and CDR2 SVGAGI (reference sequence). The CDR3 has 14 residues. TCR cDNA, made by 5'RACE template switching, carried an added universal primer site and UMIs. Using its own MiXCR run on the 5' RACE reads, TCRdb lists one record per CDR3 protein. The sample includes some 260,000 distinct CDR3 sequences, about 5% of them seen just once. This clonotype was sampled from a man between 18 and 29 years old who received the YFV17D yellow fever vaccine. Specimen: CD4+ T cells sorted from PBMCs, collected on the day of the yellow fever booster vaccination. The chain links TRBV6-6 to TRBJ1-2; 7 bases are shared with TRBD1. In nucleotides, the CDR3 is TGTGCCAGCAGTTACTGGCAGGGGGAGGGTGGCTACACCTTC. Translated: CASSYWQGEGGYTF.